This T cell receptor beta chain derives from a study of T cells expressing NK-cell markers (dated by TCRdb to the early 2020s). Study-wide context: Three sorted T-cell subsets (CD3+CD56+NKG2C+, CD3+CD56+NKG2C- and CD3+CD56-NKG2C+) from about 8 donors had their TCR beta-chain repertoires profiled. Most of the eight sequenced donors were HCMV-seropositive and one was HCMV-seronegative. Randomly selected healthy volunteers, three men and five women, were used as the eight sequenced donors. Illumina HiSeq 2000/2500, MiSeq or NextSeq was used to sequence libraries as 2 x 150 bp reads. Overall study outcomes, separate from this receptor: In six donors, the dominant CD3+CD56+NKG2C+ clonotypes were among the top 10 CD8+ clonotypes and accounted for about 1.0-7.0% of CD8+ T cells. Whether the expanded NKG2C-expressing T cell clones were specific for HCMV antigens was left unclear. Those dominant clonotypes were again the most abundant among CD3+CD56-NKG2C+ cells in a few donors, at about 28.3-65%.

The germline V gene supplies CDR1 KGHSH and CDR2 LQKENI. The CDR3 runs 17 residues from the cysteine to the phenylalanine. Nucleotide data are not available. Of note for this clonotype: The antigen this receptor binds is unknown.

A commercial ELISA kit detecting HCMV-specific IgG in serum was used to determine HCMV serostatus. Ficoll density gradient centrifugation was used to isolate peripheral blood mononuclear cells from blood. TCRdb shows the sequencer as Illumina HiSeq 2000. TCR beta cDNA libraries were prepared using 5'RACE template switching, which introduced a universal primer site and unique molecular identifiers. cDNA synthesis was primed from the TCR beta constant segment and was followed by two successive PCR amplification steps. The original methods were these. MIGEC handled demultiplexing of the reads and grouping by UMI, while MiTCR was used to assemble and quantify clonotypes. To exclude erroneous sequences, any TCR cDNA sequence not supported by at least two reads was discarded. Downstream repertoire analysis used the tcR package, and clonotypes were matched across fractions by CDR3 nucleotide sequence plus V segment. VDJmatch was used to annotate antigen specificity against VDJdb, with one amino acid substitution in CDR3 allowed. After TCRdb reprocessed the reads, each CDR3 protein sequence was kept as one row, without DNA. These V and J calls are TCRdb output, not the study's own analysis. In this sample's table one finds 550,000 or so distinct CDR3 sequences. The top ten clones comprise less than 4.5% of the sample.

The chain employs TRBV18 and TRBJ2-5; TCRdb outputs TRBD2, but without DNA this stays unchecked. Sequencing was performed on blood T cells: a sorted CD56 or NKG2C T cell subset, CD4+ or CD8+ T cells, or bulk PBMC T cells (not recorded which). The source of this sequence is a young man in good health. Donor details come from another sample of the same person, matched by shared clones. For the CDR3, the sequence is CASSPPSGSGGLETQYF. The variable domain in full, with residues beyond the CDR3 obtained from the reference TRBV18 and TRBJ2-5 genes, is NAGVMQNPRHLVRRRGQEARLRCSPMKGHSHVYWYRQLPEEGLKFMVYLQKENIIDESGMPKERFSAEFPKEGPSILRIQQVVRGDSAAYFCASSPPSGSGGLETQYFGPGTRLLVL.